This T cell receptor beta chain was recovered during a study of T cells in Graves' hyperthyroidism and ophthalmopathy. From RNA transcripts, TCR beta CDR3 regions were amplified. A set of HTBI primers served as the primers for a first-round RT-PCR of the TCR CDR3. One entry per CDR3 protein, called by TCRdb with MiXCR from the multiplex PCR reads. The sample carries under 500,000 distinct CDR3 sequences, more than 12% recorded once. V gave up 5 bases and J gave up 4 bases; unmatched junction bases: 6. Germline V CDR1 and CDR2: SGHAT, FQDESV (reference sequence). The CDR3 contains 15 residues. This clonotype was recorded many times.

V and J are TRBV11-1 and TRBJ2-1, with TRBD1 matching 9 bases. The specimen was blood. This clonotype was sampled from a man over 45 with Graves' ophthalmopathy. CDR3 region: CASSPDRGVYNEQFF. The CDR3 nucleotides are TGTGCCAGCAGCCCAGACAGGGGGGTTTACAATGAGCAGTTCTTC. Full variable domain (outside the CDR3, taken from reference TRBV11-1 and TRBJ2-1): EAEVAQSPRYKITEKSQAVAFWCDPISGHATLYWYRQILGQGPELLVQFQDESVVDDSQLPKDRFSAERLKGVDSTLKIQPAELGDSAMYLCASSPDRGVYNEQFFGPGTRLTVL.